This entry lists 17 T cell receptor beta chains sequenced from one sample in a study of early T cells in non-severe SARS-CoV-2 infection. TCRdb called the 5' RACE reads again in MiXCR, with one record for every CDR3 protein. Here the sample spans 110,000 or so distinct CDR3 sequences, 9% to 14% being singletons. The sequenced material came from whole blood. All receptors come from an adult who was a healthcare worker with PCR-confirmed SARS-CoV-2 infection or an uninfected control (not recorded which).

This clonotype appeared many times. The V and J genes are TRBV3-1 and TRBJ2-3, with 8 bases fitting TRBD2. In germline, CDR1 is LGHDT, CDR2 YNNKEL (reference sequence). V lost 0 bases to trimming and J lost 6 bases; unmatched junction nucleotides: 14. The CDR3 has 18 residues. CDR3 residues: CASSQDPLWSGGGDTQYF. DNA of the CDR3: TGTGCCAGCAGCCAAGACCCCCTCTGGAGCGGGGGAGGGGATACGCAGTATTTT.

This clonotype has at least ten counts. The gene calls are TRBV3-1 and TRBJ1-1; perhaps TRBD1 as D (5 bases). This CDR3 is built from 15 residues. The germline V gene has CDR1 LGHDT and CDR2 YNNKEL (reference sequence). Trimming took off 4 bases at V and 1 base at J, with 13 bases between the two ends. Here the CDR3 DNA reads TGTGCCAGCAGCCGAATGGACACCCCGAACACTGAAGCTTTCTTT. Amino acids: CASSRMDTPNTEAFF.

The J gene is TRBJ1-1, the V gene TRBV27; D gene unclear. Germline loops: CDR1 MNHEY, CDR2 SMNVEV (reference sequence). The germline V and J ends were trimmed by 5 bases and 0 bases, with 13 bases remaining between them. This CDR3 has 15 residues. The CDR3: CASSHPQALNTEAFF. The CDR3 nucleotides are TGTGCCAGCAGTCACCCCCAGGCCCTGAACACTGAAGCTTTCTTT.

The DNA for the CDR3 is TGTGCCACCAGCAGAGTATACTCCCTGAGCACAGATACGCAGTATTTT. This encodes CATSRVYSLSTDTQYF. The chain has TRBV15 and TRBJ2-3; D not certain. Trimming shortened V by 1 base and J by 0 bases, and 11 bases separated the two germline ends. The CDR3 extends over 16 amino acids. The V gene's germline CDR1 is LNHNV and CDR2 YYDKDF (reference sequence).

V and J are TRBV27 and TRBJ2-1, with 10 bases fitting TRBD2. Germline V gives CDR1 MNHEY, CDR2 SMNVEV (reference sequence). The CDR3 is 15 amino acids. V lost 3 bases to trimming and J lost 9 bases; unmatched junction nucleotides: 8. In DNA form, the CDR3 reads TGTGCCAGCAGTTTGGGGACTAGCGAGAGTGGTGAGCAGTTCTTC. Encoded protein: CASSLGTSESGEQFF.

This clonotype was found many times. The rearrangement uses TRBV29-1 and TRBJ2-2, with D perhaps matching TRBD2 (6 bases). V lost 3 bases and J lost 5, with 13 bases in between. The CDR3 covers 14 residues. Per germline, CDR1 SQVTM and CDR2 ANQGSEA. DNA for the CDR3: TGCAGCGTTGACGGAGGGCCCGCTACCGGGGAGCTGTTTTTT. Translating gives CSVDGGPATGELFF.

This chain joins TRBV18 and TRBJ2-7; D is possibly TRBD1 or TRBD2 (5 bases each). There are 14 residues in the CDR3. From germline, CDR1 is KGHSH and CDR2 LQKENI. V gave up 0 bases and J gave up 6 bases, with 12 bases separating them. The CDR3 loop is CASSPPARAGEQYF. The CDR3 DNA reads TGTGCCAGCTCACCACCGGCCAGGGCGGGCGAGCAGTACTTC.

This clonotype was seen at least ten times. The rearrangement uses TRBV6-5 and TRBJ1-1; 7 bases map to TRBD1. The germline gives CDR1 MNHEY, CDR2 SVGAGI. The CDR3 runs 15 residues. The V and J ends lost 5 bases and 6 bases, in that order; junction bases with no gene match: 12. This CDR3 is CASSPLGTAHAEAFF. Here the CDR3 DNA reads TGTGCCAGCAGTCCACTCGGGACAGCTCACGCTGAAGCTTTCTTT.

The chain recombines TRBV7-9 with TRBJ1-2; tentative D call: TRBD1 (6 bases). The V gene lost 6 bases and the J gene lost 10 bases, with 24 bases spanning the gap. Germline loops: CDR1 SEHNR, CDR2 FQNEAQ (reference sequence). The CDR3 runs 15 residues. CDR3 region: CASSRSGTSPTTYTF. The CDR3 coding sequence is TGTGCCAGCAGTCGTTCCGGGACATCCCCCACGACCTACACCTTC.

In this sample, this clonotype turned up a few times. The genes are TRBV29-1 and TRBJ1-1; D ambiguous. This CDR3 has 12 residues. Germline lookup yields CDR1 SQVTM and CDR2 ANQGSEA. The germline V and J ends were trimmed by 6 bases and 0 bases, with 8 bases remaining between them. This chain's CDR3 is CSVGRLNTEAFF. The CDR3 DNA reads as TGCAGCGTGGGCAGATTGAACACTGAAGCTTTCTTT.

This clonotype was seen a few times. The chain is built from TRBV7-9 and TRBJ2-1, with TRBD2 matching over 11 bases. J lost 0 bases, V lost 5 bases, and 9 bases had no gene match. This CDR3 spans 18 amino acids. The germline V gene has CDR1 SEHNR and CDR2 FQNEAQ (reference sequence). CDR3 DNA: TGTGCCAGCAGCGGTTCCGGGACTAGCGGACTCTCCTACAATGAGCAGTTCTTC. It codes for CASSGSGTSGLSYNEQFF.

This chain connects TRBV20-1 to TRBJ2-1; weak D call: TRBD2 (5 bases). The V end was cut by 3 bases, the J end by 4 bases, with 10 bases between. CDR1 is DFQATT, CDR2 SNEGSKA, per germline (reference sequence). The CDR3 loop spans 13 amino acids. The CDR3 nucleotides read TGCAGTGCTAGGCCCCCGGGGTACAATGAGCAGTTCTTC. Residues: CSARPPGYNEQFF.

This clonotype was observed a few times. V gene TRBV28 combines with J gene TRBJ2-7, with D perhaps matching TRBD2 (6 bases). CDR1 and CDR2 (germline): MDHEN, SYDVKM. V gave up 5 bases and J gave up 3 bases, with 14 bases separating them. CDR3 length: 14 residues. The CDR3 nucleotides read TGTGCCAGCAGTCCGGGAGAGTTGAGCTACGAGCAGTACTTC. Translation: CASSPGELSYEQYF.

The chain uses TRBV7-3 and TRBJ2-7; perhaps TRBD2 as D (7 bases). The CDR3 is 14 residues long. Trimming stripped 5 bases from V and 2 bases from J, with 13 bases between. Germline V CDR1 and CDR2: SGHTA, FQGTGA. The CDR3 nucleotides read TGTGCCAGCAGCCCGGGGGGCGCAGCCTACGAGCAGTACTTC. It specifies CASSPGGAAYEQYF.

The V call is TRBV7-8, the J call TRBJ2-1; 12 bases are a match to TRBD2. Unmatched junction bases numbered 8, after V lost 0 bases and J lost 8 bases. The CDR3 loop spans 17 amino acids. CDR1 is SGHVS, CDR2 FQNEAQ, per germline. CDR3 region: CASSLAGIGTSGYEQFF. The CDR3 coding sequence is TGTGCCAGCAGCTTAGCGGGGATCGGGACTAGCGGGTATGAGCAGTTCTTC.

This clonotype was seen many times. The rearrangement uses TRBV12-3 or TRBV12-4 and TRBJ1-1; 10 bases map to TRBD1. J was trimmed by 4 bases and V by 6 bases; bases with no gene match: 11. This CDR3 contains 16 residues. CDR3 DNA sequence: TGTGCCAGCAGCTCCCCCGGGACAGGGGCCCGCACTGAAGCTTTCTTT. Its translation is CASSSPGTGARTEAFF.

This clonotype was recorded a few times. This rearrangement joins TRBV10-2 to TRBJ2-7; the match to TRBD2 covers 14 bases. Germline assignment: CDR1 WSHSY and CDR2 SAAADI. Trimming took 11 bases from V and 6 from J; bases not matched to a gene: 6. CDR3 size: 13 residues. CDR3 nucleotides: TGCGCCCGCTCCGGGACTAGCGGGGGCGAGCAGTACTTC. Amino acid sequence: CARSGTSGGEQYF.